This TCR beta chain came from a study of T-cell memory formation after mild COVID-19 (TCRdb year 2021). Regarding the research as a whole: TCR sequence clusters from the two donors were found to be largely donor specific. Longitudinal TCRalpha and TCRbeta repertoire sequencing tracked T-cell clones expanding and contracting after mild COVID-19 in a couple of donors. Two young, previously healthy adult volunteers made up the cohort, one male and one female.

The study at large found these results: The study included only two mild cases, and larger cohorts that include severe cases with pre-infection samples were judged to be necessary. The detection of some responding clones in pre-infection memory suggests that pre-existing cross-reactive memory T cells joined the SARS-CoV-2 response. Balanced CD4/CD8 phenotypes were observed for clones contracting from day 15 to 85, whereas a bias towards CD4+ was observed for a second wave of clones expanding from day 15 to 37. SARS-CoV-2 specificity of the second-wave clones peaking on day 37 was not confirmed. Contracting CD4+ clones appeared mostly in the CM and EM memory subsets, whereas CD8+ clones were enriched in EMRA.

Ficoll-Paque density gradient centrifugation was used to isolate PBMCs. Note on this clonotype: Its antigen target is currently unknown. Qualities for individual bases were not recorded, and no much larger clone is one base off.

The CDR3 goes from the cysteine to the phenylalanine over 16 residues. The CDR3 DNA has 48 bases and is translated from base 1. Sequences LGHNA (CDR1) and YNFKEQ (CDR2) are obtained from the germline V gene. V loses 8 bases, J loses 1 base, and the germline ends lie 21 bases apart. Sequenced on an Illumina NovaSeq 6000. TCRalpha and TCRbeta cDNA libraries were constructed by 5'RACE with constant-segment primers, with sample barcodes and unique molecular identifiers being introduced. Trizol reagent was used to extract RNA from every sample. Amplification of the libraries took two PCR steps, and the second step added a second sample barcode plus Illumina TruSeq adapters. Sequencing of the libraries was done on an Illumina NovaSeq, producing 2 x 150 bp paired-end reads. In the original analysis: Reads were demultiplexed and collapsed into UMI-guided consensus sequences with migec v1.2.7. Using mixcr v2.1.11, the UMI consensuses were aligned to TRA and TRB V and J templates and assembled into clonotypes. A clonotype was counted as expanded or contracted only when both edgeR and NoisET called the clonotype significant, with the noise models trained on biological replicates. For edgeR calls, a false discovery rate-adjusted p below 0.01 and a log2 fold-change threshold of 1 were applied. As an exploratory analysis of dynamics, max-normalized trajectories of the 1000 most abundant clonotypes were examined with PCA combined with hierarchical clustering. The CD4 or CD8 phenotype of responding clones was assigned using the separately sequenced CD4+ and CD8+ repertoires. TCRdb applied fastp at Q25 and MiXCR to the public reads, then kept only in-frame beta chains. CDR3 protein sequences are deduplicated, and each keeps its most common genes and DNA. These V and J calls originate from TCRdb's pipeline instead of the authors' own analysis. This sample has around 440,000 distinct CDR3 sequences in its table, and 18% of those were observed once. The top ten clones comprise approximately 13% of the sample.

This sequence was found in an adult woman who had mild COVID-19 (a few samples of this study predate the infection). The sample titles of this study are shuffled in the database, so cell type and time point are left out; the donor was told from shared clones. The rearrangement combines TRBV4-2 with TRBJ2-7, with the D segment identity uncertain. The material sequenced was PBMCs or a T cell subset sorted from them (not recorded which). The CDR3 in this case is CASRTDSSKISYEQYF. The DNA is TGTGCCAGCCGCACGGATTCGAGTAAGATATCCTACGAGCAGTACTTC.